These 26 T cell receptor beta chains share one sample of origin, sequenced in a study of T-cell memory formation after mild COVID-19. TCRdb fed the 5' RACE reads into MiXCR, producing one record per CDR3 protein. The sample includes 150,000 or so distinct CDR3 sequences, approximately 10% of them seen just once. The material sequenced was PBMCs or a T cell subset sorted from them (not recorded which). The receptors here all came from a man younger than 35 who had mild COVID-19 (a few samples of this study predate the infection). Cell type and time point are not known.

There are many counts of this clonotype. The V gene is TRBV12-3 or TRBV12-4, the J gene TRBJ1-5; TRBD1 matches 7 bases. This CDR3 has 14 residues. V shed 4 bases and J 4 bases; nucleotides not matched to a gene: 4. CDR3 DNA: TGTGCCAGCAGTTGGGGACAGTCTAATCAGCCCCAGCATTTT. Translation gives CASSWGQSNQPQHF.

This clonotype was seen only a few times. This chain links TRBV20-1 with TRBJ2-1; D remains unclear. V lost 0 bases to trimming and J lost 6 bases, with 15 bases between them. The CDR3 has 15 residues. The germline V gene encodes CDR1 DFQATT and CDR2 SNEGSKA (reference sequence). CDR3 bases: TGCAGTGCTAGAGATTGGGCTAGAGCGACCAATGAGCAGTTCTTC. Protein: CSARDWARATNEQFF.

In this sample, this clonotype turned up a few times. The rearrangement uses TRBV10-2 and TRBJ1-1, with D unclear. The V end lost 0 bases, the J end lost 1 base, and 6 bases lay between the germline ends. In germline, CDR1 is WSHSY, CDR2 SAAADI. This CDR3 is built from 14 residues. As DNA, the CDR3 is TGCGCCAGCAGTGAGTCGACGGAGAACACTGAAGCTTTCTTT. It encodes CASSESTENTEAFF.

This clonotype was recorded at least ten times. The CDR3 spells CATSGTTGEQFF. The CDR3 DNA follows: TGTGCCACCAGTGGCACGACGGGTGAGCAGTTCTTC. V usage is TRBV24-1 and J usage is TRBJ2-1; no reliable D call. CDR3 length: 12 amino acids. V gave up 5 bases and J gave up 9 bases, with 10 bases separating them. Looked up from germline, CDR1 is KGHDR and CDR2 is SFDVKD.

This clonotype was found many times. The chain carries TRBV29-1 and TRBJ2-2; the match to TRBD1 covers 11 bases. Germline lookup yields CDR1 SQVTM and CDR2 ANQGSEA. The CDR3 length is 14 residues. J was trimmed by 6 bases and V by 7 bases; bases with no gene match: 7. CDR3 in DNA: TGCAGCGCTAGGACAGGGGGCCGATCCGGGGAGCTGTTTTTT. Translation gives CSARTGGRSGELFF.

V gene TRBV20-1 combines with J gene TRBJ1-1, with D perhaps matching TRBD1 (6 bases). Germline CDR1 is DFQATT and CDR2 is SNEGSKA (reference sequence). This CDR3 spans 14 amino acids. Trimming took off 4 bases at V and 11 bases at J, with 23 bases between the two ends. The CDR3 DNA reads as TGCAGTGCTACGAAACCGGGACATGATGGTAGGGCTTTCTTT. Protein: CSATKPGHDGRAFF.

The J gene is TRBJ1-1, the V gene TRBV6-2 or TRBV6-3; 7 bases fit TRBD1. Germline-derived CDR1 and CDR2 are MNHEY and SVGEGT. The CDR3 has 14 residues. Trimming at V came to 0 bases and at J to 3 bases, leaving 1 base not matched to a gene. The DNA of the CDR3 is TGTGCCAGCAGTTACTCGACAGGGTACACTGAAGCTTTCTTT. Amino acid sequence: CASSYSTGYTEAFF.

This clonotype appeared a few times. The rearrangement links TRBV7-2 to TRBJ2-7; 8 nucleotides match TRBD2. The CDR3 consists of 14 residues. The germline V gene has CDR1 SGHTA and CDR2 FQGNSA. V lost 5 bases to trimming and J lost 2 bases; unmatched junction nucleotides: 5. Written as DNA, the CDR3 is TGTGCCAGCAGCCCAACACTAGCGGCCTACGAGCAGTACGTC. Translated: CASSPTLAAYEQYV.

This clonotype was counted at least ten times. The DNA of the CDR3 is TGCAGCGTTGAAGATCGGAGTCGGAAGACCCAGTACTTC. The encoded protein is CSVEDRSRKTQYF. The genes are TRBV29-1 and TRBJ2-5; D gene unclear. V was clipped by 0 bases and J by 6 bases, with 11 bases between them. This CDR3 is 13 amino acids long. Germline lookup yields CDR1 SQVTM and CDR2 ANQGSEA.

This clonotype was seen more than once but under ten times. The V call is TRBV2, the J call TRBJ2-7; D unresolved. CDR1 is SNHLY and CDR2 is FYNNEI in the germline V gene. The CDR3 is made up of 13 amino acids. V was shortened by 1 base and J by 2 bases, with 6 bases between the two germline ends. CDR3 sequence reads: CASSEGQTYEQYV. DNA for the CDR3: TGTGCCAGCAGTGAAGGTCAGACCTACGAGCAGTACGTC.

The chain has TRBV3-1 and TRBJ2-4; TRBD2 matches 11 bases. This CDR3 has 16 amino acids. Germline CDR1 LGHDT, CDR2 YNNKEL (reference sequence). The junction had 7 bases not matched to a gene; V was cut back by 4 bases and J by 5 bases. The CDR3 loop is CASSPYSGGAQNIQYF. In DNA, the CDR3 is TGTGCCAGCAGCCCCTATAGCGGGGGGGCCCAAAACATTCAGTACTTC.

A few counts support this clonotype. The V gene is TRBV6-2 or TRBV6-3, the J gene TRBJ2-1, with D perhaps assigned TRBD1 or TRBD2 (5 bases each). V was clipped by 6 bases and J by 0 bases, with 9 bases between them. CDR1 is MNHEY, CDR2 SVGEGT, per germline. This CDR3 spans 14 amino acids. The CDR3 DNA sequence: TGTGCCAGCAGGTATGGGGGCTCCTACAATGAGCAGTTCTTC. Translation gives CASRYGGSYNEQFF.

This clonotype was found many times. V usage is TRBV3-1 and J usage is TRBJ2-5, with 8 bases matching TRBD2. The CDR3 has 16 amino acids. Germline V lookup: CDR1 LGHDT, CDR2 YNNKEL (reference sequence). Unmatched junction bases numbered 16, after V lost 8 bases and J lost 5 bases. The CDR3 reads CASLGTRSSLGETQYF. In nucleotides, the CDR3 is TGTGCCAGCCTCGGGACTAGGAGCTCCTTGGGGGAGACCCAGTACTTC.

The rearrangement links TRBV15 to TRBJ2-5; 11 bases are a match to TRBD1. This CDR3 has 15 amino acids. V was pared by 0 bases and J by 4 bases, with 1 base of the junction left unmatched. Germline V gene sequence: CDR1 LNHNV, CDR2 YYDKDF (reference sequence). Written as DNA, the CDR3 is TGTGCCACCAGCAGAGATGGACAGGGGGCAGAGACCCAGTACTTC. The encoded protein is CATSRDGQGAETQYF.

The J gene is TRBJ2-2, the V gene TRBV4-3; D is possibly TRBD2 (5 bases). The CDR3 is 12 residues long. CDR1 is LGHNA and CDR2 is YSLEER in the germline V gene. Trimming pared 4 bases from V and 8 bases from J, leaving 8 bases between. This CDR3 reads CASSRGSGELFF. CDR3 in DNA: TGCGCCAGCAGCCGAGGGTCGGGGGAGCTGTTTTTT.

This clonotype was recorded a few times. CDR3 coding DNA: TGTGCCAGCAGCTTAGCGTGGGTGTGGGGACACTTCAATCAGCCCCAGCATTTT. Its protein is CASSLAWVWGHFNQPQHF. The V call is TRBV7-6, the J call TRBJ1-5; tentative D call: TRBD1 (6 bases). The length of the CDR3 is 18 residues. V lost 0 bases and J lost 3, with 18 bases in between. The germline CDR1 and CDR2 sequences are SGHVS and FNYEAQ.

CDR3 amino acids: CSAKGPTNTGELFF. The CDR3 nucleotides are TGCAGTGCCAAGGGACCTACGAACACCGGGGAGCTGTTTTTT. The V and J genes are TRBV20-1 and TRBJ2-2; D assignment may be TRBD1 or TRBD2 (5 bases each). The CDR3 contains 14 residues. The germline V gene has CDR1 DFQATT and CDR2 SNEGSKA (reference sequence). The germline V and J ends were trimmed by 6 bases and 0 bases, with 11 bases remaining between them.

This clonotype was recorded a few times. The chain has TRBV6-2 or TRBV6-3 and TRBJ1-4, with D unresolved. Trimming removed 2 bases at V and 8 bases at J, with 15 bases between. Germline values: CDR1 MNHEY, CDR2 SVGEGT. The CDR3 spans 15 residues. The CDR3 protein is CASSYPAVRAEKLFF. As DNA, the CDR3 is TGTGCCAGCAGTTACCCAGCGGTACGGGCGGAAAAACTGTTTTTT.

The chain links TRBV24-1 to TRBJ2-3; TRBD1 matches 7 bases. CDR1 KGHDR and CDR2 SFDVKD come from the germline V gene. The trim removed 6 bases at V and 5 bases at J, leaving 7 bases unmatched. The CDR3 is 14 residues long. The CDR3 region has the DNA TGTGCCACCAGTCCAACAGGGGTTGAAGATACGCAGTATTTT. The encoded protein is CATSPTGVEDTQYF.

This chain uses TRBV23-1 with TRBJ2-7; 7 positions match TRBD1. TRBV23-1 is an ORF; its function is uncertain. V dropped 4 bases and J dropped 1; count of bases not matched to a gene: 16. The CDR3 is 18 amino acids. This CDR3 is CASSLPPRQGRISYEQYV. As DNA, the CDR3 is TGCGCCAGCAGTCTCCCGCCCCGACAGGGACGAATATCCTACGAGCAGTACGTC.

The chain's CDR3 is CASSLSPGYNTDTQYF. In DNA, the CDR3 is TGCGCCAGCAGCTTATCCCCGGGCTACAACACAGATACGCAGTATTTT. The V call is TRBV5-1, the J call TRBJ2-3, with D uncertain. V was pared by 2 bases and J by 2 bases, with 15 bases between. The CDR3 is 16 residues long. Germline V lookup: CDR1 SGHRS, CDR2 YFSETQ.

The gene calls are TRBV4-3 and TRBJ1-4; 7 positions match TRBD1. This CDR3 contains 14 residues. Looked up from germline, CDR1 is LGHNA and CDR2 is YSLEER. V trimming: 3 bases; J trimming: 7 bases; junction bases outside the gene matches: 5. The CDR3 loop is CASSQNRGGEKLFF. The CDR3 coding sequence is TGCGCCAGCAGCCAGAACAGGGGAGGTGAAAAACTGTTTTTT.

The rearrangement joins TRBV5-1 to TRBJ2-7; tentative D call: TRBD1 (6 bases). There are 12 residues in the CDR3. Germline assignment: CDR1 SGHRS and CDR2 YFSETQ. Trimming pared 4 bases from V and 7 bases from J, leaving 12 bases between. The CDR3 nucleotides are TGCGCCAGCAGCCGGGGACATCGGGAGCAGTACTTC. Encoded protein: CASSRGHREQYF. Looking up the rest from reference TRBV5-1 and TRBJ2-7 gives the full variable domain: KAGVTQTPRYLIKTRGQQVTLSCSPISGHRSVSWYQQTPGQGLQFLFEYFSETQRNKGNFPGRFSGRQFSNSRSEMNVSTLELGDSALYLCASSRGHREQYFGPGTRLTVT.

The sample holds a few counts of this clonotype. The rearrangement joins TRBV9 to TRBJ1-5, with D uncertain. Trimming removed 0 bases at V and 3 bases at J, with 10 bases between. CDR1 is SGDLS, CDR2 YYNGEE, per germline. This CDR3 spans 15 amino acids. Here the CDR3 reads CASSVGLAPNQPQHF. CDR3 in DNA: TGTGCCAGCAGCGTAGGCTTGGCCCCCAATCAGCCCCAGCATTTT.

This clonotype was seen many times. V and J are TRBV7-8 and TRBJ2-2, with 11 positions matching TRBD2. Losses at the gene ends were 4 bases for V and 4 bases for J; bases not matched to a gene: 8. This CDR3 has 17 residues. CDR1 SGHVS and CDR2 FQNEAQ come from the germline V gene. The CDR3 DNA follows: TGTGCCAGCAGCTCCTTTCTAACTAGCGGGGGCACCGGGGAGCTGTTTTTT. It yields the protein CASSSFLTSGGTGELFF.

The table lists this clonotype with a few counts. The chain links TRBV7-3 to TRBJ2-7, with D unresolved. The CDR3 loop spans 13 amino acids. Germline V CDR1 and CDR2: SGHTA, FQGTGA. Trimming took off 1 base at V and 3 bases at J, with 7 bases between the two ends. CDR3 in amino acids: CASSLNWNYEQYF. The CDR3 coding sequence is TGTGCCAGCAGCTTAAATTGGAACTACGAGCAGTACTTC. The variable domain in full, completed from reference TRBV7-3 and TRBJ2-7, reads GAGVSQTPSNKVTEKGKYVELRCDPISGHTALYWYRQSLGQGPEFLIYFQGTGAADDSGLPNDRFFAVRPEGSVSTLKIQRTERGDSAVYLCASSLNWNYEQYFGPGTRLTVT.